The clone carrying this T cell receptor (beta chain) was observed many times. Its cognate antigen is unknown. Researchers built TCR beta libraries using quantitative 5'-RACE with molecular barcodes. TCRdb itself ran the 5' RACE reads through MiXCR, one entry per CDR3 protein. The profile covers some 130,000 distinct CDR3 sequences, with more than 7% appearing a single time and roughly 8% taken by the ten largest. The sample originates from a study of CD8 T cells in ankylosing spondylitis. The CDR3 spans 11 residues. V dropped 7 bases and J dropped 3 bases, with 6 bases sitting between them. Study-wide results and limits: Within ankylosing spondylitis blood, a TCR beta motif made up of eight highly homologous variants appeared to be characteristic. Reportedly, disease-linked clones are significantly enriched in ankylosing spondylitis patients' matched synovial fluid.

The rearrangement uses TRBV12-3 or TRBV12-4 and TRBJ1-1; D gene ambiguous. The receptor was isolated from a male donor with ankylosing spondylitis. Material: synovial fluid, either unsorted or a sorted T cell fraction (not recorded which). CDR3 coding DNA: TGTGCCAGCACGGTGCACACTGAAGCTTTCTTT. This translates into CASTVHTEAFF.